The 4 T cell receptor beta chains in this list originate from one sample, sequenced in a study of blood T cell repertoires in COVID-19. Here immunoSEQ multiplex PCR was the method, and the copy in TCRdb shows in-frame clones only, minus some. Altogether roughly 380,000 clones are present, 70% to 90% being singletons, with the ten largest covering under 1.5%. What was sequenced was PBMCs or T cells enriched from blood (not recorded which). These receptors all come from a man between 25 and 39 years old who had recovered from COVID-19.

This sequence joins TRBV30 and TRBJ2-3; 7 nucleotides line up with TRBD2. Germline loops: CDR1 GTSNPN, CDR2 SVGIG (reference sequence). This CDR3 spans 16 amino acids. Germline trimming cut 3 bases from V and 6 bases from J; bases unmatched to any gene: 15. The CDR3 loop is CAWSRRLAGDLDTQYF. The CDR3 coding sequence is TGTGCCTGGAGCCGGAGACTAGCCGGGGACCTGGATACGCAGTATTTT.

The chain has TRBV2 and TRBJ2-2; D may be TRBD1 (5 bases). This CDR3 region has 12 residues. Trimming took 1 base from V and 14 from J, leaving 11 bases between them. Per germline, CDR1 SNHLY and CDR2 FYNNEI. The CDR3 DNA reads TGTGCCAGCAGTGAAGGGCCAGGGTTTCTGTTTTTT. It translates to CASSEGPGFLFF.

The genes are TRBV3-1 (or the pseudogene TRBV3-2) and TRBJ1-2; D unresolved. Between the trimmed V and J ends, which lost 0 bases and 7 bases, there was a span of 12 bases. The CDR3 is 14 residues long. In germline, CDR1 is LGHDT, CDR2 YNNKEL (reference sequence). Here the CDR3 reads CASSQDSAVGGYTF. The CDR3, as DNA: TGTGCCAGCAGCCAAGATTCTGCGGTGGGTGGCTACACCTTC.

The V call is TRBV19, the J call TRBJ1-1; D uncertain. This CDR3 has 13 residues. Trimming cost V 7 bases and J 1 base, with 10 bases left between them. Per the germline V gene, CDR1 is LNHDA and CDR2 is SQIVND (reference sequence). CDR3 nucleotide sequence: TGTGCCAGTAAGCAGGCCTCGAACACTGAAGCTTTCTTT. Protein: CASKQASNTEAFF.